The TCR beta chain under discussion was sequenced for a study of blood T cell repertoires in COVID-19. Study at large: Acute-phase and convalescent COVID-19 samples originated in the United States, Italy and Spain.

In the original analysis: Scientists estimated how many nucleated cells there were by amplifying reference gene primers. TCRdb keeps only in-frame clones here, not all; method: immunoSEQ multiplex PCR. That table gives V, J and clone size, and the DNA gave D and trimming. The sample holds roughly 200,000 clones, 80% to 90% seen once. With regard to this clone: One junction end disagrees with the germline gene, perhaps due to a read error.

There are 11 residues in the CDR3. CDR1 and CDR2 (germline): MDHEN, SYDVKM. The sequence was obtained from a man aged 55-75 years who had recovered from COVID-19. The V call is TRBV28, the J call TRBJ2-5; D ambiguous. The sequenced material came from peripheral blood. The CDR3 nucleotides read TGTGCCACCAGTTTGAGAGAGACCCAGTACTTC. It yields the protein CATSLRETQYF.